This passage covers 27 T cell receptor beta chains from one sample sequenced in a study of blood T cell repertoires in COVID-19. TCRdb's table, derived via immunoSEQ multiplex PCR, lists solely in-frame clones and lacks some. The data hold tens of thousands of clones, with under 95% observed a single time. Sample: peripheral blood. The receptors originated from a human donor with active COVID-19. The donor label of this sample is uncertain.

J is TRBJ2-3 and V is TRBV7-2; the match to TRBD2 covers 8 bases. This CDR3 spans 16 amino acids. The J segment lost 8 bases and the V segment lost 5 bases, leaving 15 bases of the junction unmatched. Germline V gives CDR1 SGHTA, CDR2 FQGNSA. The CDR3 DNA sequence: TGTGCCAGCAGCGCAAACCACCCGGGCGCGGGGGGTACGCAGTATTTT. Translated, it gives CASSANHPGAGGTQYF.

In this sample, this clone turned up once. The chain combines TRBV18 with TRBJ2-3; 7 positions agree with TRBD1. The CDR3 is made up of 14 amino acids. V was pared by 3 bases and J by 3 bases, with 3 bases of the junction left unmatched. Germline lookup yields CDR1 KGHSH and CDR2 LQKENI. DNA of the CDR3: TGTGCCAGCTCACCGACAGGGAATACAGATACGCAGTATTTT. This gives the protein CASSPTGNTDTQYF. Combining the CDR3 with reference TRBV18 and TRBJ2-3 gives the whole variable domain NAGVMQNPRHLVRRRGQEARLRCSPMKGHSHVYWYRQLPEEGLKFMVYLQKENIIDESGMPKERFSAEFPKEGPSILRIQQVVRGDSAAYFCASSPTGNTDTQYFGPGTRLTVL.

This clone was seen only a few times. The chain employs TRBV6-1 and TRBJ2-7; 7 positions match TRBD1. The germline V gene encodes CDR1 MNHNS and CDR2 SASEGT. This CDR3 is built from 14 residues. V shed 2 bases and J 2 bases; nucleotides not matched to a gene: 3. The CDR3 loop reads CASSESGQAYEQYF. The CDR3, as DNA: TGTGCCAGCAGTGAATCAGGACAGGCCTACGAGCAGTACTTC.

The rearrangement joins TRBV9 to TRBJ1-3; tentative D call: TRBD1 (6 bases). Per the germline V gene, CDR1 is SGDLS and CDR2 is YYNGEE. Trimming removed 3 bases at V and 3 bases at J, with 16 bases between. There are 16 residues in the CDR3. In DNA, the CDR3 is TGTGCCAGCAGCGAAGAGCTACAGGGCGTTGGAAACACCATATATTTT. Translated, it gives CASSEELQGVGNTIYF.

The CDR3 DNA sequence: TGTGCCAGCGGCGGACAGAACACCGGGGAGCTGTTTTTT. This translates into CASGGQNTGELFF. V usage is TRBV12-3 or TRBV12-4 and J usage is TRBJ2-2; D is possibly TRBD1 (5 bases). The CDR3 is 13 residues long. The germline V and J ends were trimmed by 8 bases and 1 base, with 8 bases remaining between them.

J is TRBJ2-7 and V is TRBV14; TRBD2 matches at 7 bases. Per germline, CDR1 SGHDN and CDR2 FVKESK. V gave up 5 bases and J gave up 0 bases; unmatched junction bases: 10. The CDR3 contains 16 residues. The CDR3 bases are TGTGCCAGCAGCGACGTGTGGAGCGGGGCCTCCTACGAGCAGTACTTC. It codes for CASSDVWSGASYEQYF.

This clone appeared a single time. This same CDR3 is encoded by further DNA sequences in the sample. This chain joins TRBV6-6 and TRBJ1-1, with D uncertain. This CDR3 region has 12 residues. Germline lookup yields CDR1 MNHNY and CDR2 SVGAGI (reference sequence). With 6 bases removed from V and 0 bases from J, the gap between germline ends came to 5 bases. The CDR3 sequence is CASSTMNTEAFF. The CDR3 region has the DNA TGTGCCAGCAGCACTATGAACACTGAAGCTTTCTTT.

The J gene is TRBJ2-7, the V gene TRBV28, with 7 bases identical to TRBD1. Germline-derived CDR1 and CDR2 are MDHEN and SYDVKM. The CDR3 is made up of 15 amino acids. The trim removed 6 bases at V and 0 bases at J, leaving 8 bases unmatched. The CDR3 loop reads CASSYRTGNSYEQYF. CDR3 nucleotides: TGTGCCAGCAGCTATCGGACAGGAAACTCCTACGAGCAGTACTTC.

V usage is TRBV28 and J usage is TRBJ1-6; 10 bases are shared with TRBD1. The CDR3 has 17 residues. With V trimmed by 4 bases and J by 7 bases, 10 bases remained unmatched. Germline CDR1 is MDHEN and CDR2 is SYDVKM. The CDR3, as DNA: TGTGCCAGCAGTTCCCCGGCCGGGACAGGGGAAAATTCACCCCTCCACTTT. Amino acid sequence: CASSSPAGTGENSPLHF.

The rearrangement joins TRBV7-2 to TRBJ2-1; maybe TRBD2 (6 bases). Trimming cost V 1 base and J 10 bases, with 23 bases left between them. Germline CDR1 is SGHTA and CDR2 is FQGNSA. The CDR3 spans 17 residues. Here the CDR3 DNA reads TGTGCCAGCAGCTTAGAATTGGCGGGGAGATTCAGAGGGGAGCAGTTCTTC. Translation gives CASSLELAGRFRGEQFF.

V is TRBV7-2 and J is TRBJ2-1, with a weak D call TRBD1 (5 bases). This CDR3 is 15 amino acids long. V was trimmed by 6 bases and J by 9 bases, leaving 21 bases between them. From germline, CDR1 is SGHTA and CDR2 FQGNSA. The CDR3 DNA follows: TGTGCCAGCAGGCATAATCAGAAGGGGTTAGGTGAGCAGTTCTTC. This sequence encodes CASRHNQKGLGEQFF.

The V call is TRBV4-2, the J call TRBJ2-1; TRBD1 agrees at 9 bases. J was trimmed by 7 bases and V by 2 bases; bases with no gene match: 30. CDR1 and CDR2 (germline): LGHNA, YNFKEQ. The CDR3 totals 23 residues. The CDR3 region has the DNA TGTGCCAGCAGCCAATTCGTCAGGATCTTCGCCCGGGACAGGGAACTAATAGGGAATGAGCAGTTCTTC. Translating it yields CASSQFVRIFARDRELIGNEQFF.

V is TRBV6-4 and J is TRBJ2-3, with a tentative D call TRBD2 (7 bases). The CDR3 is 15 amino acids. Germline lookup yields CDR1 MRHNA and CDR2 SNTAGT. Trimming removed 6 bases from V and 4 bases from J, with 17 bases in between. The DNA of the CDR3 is TGTGCCAGCAGCCCTATGGCGGGGGCGGCAGATACGCAGTATTTT. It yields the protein CASSPMAGAADTQYF.

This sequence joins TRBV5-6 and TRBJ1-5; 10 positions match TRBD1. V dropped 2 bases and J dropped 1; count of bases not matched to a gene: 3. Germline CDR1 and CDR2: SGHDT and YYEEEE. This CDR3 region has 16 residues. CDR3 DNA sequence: TGTGCCAGCAGCTTCCTGGACAGGGGGAGCAATCAGCCCCAGCATTTT. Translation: CASSFLDRGSNQPQHF.

Here the CDR3 reads CASSSLDLNNQPQHF. The CDR3 DNA reads TGTGCCAGCAGTTCCCTGGACTTGAACAATCAGCCCCAGCATTTT. This chain connects TRBV6-2 or TRBV6-3 to TRBJ1-5; D gene uncertain. The V and J ends lost 4 bases and 3 bases respectively, with 13 bases between them. The CDR3 is 15 residues long. Germline V lookup: CDR1 MNHEY, CDR2 SVGEGT.

The CDR3: CASSFPTSGGTQEGTQYF. The CDR3, as DNA: TGTGCCAGCAGCTTTCCTACTAGCGGGGGGACCCAAGAAGGGACCCAGTACTTC. The rearrangement links TRBV7-9 to TRBJ2-5, with 12 bases fitting TRBD2. V lost 3 bases, J lost 7 bases, and 15 bases stayed unmatched. CDR3 size: 18 residues. Germline CDR1 SEHNR, CDR2 FQNEAQ (reference sequence). Together with reference TRBV7-9 and TRBJ2-5, the CDR3 gives the full variable domain: DTGVSQNPRHKITKRGQNVTFRCDPISEHNRLYWYRQTLGQGPEFLTYFQNEAQLEKSRLLSDRFSAERPKGSFSTLEIQRTEQGDSAMYLCASSFPTSGGTQEGTQYFGPGTRLLVL.

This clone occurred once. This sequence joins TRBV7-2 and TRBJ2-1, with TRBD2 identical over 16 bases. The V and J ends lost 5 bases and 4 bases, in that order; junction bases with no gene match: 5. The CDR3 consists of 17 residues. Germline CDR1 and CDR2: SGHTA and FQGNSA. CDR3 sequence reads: CASSVPGLAGGYNEQFF. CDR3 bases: TGTGCCAGCAGCGTACCGGGACTAGCGGGGGGGTACAATGAGCAGTTCTTC.

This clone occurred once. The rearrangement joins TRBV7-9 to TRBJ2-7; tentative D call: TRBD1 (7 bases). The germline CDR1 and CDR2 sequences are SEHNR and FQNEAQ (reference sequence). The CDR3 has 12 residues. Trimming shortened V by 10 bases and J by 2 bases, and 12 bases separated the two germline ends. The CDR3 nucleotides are TGTGCCACAGGGGGGTTGGCCTACGAGCAGTACTTC. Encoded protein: CATGGLAYEQYF. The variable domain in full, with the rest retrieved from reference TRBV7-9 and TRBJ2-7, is DTGVSQNPRHKITKRGQNVTFRCDPISEHNRLYWYRQTLGQGPEFLTYFQNEAQLEKSRLLSDRFSAERPKGSFSTLEIQRTEQGDSAMYLCATGGLAYEQYFGPGTRLTVT.

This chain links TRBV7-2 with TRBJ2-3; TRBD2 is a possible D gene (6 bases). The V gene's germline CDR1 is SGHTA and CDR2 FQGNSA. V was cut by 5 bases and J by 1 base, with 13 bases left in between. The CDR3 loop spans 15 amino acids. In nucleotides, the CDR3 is TGTGCCAGCAGCCAGATGCGGGGTGGCACAGATACGCAGTATTTT. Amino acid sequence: CASSQMRGGTDTQYF.

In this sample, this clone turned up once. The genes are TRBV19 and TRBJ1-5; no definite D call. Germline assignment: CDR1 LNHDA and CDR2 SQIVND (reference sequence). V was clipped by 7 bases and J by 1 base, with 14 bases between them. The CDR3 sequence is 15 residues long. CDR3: CASTPGSLSNQPQHF. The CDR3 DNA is TGTGCCAGTACTCCGGGATCTCTCAGCAATCAGCCCCAGCATTTT.

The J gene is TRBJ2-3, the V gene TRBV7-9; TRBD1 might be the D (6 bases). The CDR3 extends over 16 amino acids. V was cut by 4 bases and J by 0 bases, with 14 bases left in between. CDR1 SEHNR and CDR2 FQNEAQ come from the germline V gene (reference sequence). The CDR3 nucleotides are TGTGCCAGCAGCTCCAGGGGCGACAGTAGCACAGATACGCAGTATTTT. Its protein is CASSSRGDSSTDTQYF.

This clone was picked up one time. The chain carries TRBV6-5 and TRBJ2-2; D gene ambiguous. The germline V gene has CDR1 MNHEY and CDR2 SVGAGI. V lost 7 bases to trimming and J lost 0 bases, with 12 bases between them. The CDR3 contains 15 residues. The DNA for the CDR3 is TGTGCCAGCACTCCCGTGGCATCGAACACCGGGGAGCTGTTTTTT. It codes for CASTPVASNTGELFF.

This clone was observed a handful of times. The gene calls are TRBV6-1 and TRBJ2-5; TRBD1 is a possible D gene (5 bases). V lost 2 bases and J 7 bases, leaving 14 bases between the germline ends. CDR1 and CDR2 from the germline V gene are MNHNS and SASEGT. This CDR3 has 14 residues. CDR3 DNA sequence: TGTGCCAGCAGTGAAATGCAGGATCAGGGGACCCAGTACTTC. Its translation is CASSEMQDQGTQYF.

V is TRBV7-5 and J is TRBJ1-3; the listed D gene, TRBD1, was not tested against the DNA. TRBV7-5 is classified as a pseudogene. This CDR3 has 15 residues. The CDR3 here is CVRSLWDRVRNTIYF. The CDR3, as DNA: TGTGTCAGAAGCTTGTGGGACAGGGTGAGAAACACCATATATTTT.

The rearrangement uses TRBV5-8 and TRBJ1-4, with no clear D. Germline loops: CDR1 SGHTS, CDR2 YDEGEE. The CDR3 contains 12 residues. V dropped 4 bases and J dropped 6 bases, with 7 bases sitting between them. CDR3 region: CASSIEDEKLFF. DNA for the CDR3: TGTGCCAGCAGCATCGAGGATGAAAAACTGTTTTTT.

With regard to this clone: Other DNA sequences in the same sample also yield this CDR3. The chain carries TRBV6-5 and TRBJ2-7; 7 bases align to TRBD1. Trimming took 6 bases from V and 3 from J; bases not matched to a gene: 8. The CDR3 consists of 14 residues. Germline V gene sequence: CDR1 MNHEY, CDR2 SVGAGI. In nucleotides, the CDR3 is TGTGCCAGCAGACGCTCCGGACAGGTCTACGAGCAGTACTTC. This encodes CASRRSGQVYEQYF.

CDR3 sequence (DNA): TGTGCCAGCTCACACCAGTCGCAAGAGACCCAGTACTTC. As protein: CASSHQSQETQYF. This chain connects TRBV18 to TRBJ2-5; D unclear. Trimming cost V 4 bases and J 2 bases, with 8 bases left between them. The length of the CDR3 is 13 residues. Germline V CDR1 and CDR2: KGHSH, LQKENI.